The rows below give T cell receptor beta chains drawn from one sample of a study of low-dose radiotherapy and immunotherapy resistance in tumors. One entry per CDR3 protein, called by TCRdb with MiXCR from the reads. In the table there are tens of thousands of distinct CDR3 sequences, around 30% of which are singletons. The source material was PBMCs, sampled before treatment. The receptor source for this set is a female donor with ovarian cancer. The CDR3 runs from the conserved cysteine through the conserved F or W. The D gene is left open where the match is weak. Where a row states a size, it is once, few, many or the class of an expanded clone; other rows omit it.

v_call	j_call	clone_size	d_call	cdr3_nt	cdr3_aa
TRBV9	TRBJ2-1	many	TRBD2	TGTGCCAGCAGCGTAAACTCGGGGGGGCCTAATGAGCAGTTCTTC	CASSVNSGGPNEQFF
TRBV7-9	TRBJ2-2	many	NA	TGTGCCAGCAGCTTACCGAGGGGAACCGGGGAGCTGTTTTTT	CASSLPRGTGELFF
TRBV6-1	TRBJ2-7	NA	NA	TGTGCCAGCAGCCGAGCGGACAGAAACTCCTACGAGCAGTACTTC	CASSRADRNSYEQYF
TRBV6-2/TRBV6-3	TRBJ2-6	NA	NA	TGTGCCAGTCGCACAGGGTCTGGGGCCAACGTCCTGACTTTC	CASRTGSGANVLTF
TRBV11-2	TRBJ2-1	NA	TRBD2	TGTGCCAGCAGCTCACCCGCGGGACTAGCGGGAGGGAGGAAACGCTACAATGAGCAGTTCTTC	CASSSPAGLAGGRKRYNEQFF
TRBV27	TRBJ1-6	many	TRBD1	TGTGCCAGCAGTTTCGGGGGACAGGACTCCTATAATTCACCCCTCCACTTT	CASSFGGQDSYNSPLHF
TRBV20-1	TRBJ2-1	many	TRBD2	TGCAGTGCTAGCTCTGGACTAGCGGGAGGGCGCTCCTACAATGAGCAGTTCTTC	CSASSGLAGGRSYNEQFF
TRBV20-1	TRBJ2-5	many	TRBD2	TGCAGTGCCAGGGATCCGCTAGCGGGAGGGCCGGGTGAGACCCAGTACTTC	CSARDPLAGGPGETQYF
TRBV6-8	TRBJ1-2	few	NA	TGTGCCAGCAGTGAAGCTCCTGCACAGGGCCATGGCTACACCTTC	CASSEAPAQGHGYTF
TRBV28	TRBJ2-4	many	NA	TGTGCCAGCAGTTTCCCGGAAAACATTCAGTACTTC	CASSFPENIQYF
TRBV28	TRBJ1-2	NA	NA	TGTGCCAGCAGTTTAACCTACTATGGCTACACCTTC	CASSLTYYGYTF
TRBV5-1	TRBJ2-1	NA	NA	TGCGCCAGCACGGTCTCCTACAATGAGCAGTTCTTC	CASTVSYNEQFF
TRBV12-3/TRBV12-4	TRBJ2-1	many	NA	TGTGCCAGCAGTCCCTTGGGCAATGAGCAGTTCTTC	CASSPLGNEQFF
TRBV19	TRBJ2-7	many	TRBD2	TGTGCCAGGAGCCCGGGGGGTGGGTACGAGCAGTACTTC	CARSPGGGYEQYF
TRBV30	TRBJ2-7	few	NA	TGTGCCTCTACCGGGGTGACCTACGAGCAGTACTTC	CASTGVTYEQYF